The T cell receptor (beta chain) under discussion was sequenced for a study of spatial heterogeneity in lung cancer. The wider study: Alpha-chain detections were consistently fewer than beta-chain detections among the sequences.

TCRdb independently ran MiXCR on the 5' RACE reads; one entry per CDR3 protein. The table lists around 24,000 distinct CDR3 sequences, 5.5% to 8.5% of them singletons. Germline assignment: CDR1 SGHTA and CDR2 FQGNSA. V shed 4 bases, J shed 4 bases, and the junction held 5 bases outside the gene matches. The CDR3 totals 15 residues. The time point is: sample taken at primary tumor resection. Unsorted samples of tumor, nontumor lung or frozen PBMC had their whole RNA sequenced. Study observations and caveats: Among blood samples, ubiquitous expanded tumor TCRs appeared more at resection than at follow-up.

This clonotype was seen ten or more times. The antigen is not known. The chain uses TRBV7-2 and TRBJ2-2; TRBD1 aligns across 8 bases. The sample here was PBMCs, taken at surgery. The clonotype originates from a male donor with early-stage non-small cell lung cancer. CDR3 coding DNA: TGTGCCAGCAGCTCGGCAGGGGGCCTCACCGGGGAGCTGTTTTTT. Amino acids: CASSSAGGLTGELFF.